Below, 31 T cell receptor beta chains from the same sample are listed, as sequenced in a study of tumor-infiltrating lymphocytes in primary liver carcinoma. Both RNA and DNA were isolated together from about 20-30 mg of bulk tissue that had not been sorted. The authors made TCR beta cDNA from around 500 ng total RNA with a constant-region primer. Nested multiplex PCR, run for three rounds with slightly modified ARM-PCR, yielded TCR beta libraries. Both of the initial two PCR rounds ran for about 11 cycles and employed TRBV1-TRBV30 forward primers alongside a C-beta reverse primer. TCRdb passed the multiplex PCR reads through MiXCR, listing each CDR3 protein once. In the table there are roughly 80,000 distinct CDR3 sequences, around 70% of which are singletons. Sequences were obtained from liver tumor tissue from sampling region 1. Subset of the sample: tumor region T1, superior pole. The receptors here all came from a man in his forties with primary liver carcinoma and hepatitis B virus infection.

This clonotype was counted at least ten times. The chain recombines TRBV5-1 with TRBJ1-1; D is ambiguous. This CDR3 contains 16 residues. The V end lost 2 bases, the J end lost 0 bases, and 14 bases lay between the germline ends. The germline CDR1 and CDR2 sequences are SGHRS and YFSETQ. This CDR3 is CASSFGLDQLNTEAFF. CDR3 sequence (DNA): TGCGCCAGCAGCTTCGGATTGGACCAGTTGAACACTGAAGCTTTCTTT.

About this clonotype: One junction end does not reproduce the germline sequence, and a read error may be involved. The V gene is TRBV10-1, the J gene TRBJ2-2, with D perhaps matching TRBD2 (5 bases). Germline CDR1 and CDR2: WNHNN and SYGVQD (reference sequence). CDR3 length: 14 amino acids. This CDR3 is CVSNTGTNTGELFF. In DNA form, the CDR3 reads TGCGTCAGCAATACCGGGACGAACACCGGGGAGCTGTTTTTT.

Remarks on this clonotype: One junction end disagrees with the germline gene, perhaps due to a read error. In DNA form, the CDR3 reads TGTGCCAGCAGCTTGACCTTCGGACAGACTAACACTGAAGCTTTATTT. It encodes CASSLTFGQTNTEALF. V gene TRBV5-6 combines with J gene TRBJ1-1; weak D call: TRBD1 (6 bases). The CDR3 has 16 amino acids. The V gene's germline CDR1 is SGHDT and CDR2 YYEEEE.

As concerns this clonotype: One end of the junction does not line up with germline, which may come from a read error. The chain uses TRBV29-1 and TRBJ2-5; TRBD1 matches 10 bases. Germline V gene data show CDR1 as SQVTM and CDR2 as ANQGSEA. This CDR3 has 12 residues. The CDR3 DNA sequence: TGCTGCGTCGACAGGGGGCAGGAGACCCAGTACTTC. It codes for CCVDRGQETQYF.

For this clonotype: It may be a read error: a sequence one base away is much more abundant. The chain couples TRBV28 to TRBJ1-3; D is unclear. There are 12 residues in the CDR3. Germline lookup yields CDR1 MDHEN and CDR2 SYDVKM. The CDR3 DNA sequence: TGTGCCAGCTGTTTGAGAGGAAACACCATATATTTT. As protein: CASCLRGNTIYF. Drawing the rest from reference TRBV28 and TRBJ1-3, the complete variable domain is DVKVTQSSRYLVKRTGEKVFLECVQDMDHENMFWYRQDPGLGLRLIYFSYDVKMKEKGDIPEGYSVSREKKERFSLILESASTNQTSMYLCASCLRGNTIYFGEGSWLTVV.

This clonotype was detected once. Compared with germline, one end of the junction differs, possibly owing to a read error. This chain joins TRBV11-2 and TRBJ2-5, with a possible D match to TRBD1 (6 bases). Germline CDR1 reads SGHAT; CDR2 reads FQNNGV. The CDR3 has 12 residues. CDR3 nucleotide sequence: TGTGCCAACAGTTTATCAGGGGAGAGCCAGTACTTC. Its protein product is CANSLSGESQYF.

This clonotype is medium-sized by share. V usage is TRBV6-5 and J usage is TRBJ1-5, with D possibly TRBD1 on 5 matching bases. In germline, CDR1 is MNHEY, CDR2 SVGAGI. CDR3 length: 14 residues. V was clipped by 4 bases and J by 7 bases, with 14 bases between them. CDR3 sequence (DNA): TGTGCCAGCAGTTTTTCAGGGAAGGAGCAGCCCCAGCATTTT. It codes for CASSFSGKEQPQHF.

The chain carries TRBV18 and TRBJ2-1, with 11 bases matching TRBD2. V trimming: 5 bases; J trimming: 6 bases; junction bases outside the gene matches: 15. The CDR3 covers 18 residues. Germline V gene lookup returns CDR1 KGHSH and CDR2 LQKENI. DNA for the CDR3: TGTGCCAGCTCAACCAAGGCGCTAGCGGGAGGCCGGGGCAATGAGCAGTTCTTC. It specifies CASSTKALAGGRGNEQFF.

CDR3 residues: CSARDIKAGGFNEQYF. Here the CDR3 DNA reads TGCAGTGCTAGAGATATTAAAGCGGGAGGGTTCAATGAGCAGTACTTC. V is TRBV20-1 and J is TRBJ2-1, with TRBD2 identical over 10 bases. The end of the DNA fits TRBJ2-7 better, so the J call may be wrong. CDR1 is DFQATT and CDR2 is SNEGSKA in the germline V gene (reference sequence). The CDR3 has 16 amino acids.

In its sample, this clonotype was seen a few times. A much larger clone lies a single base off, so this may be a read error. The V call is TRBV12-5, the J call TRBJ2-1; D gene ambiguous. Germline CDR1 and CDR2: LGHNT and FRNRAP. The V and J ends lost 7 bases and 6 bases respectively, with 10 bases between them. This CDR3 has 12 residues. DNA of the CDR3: TGTGCTAGTGACACCGGCGGCAATGAGCAGTTCTTC. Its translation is CASDTGGNEQFF.

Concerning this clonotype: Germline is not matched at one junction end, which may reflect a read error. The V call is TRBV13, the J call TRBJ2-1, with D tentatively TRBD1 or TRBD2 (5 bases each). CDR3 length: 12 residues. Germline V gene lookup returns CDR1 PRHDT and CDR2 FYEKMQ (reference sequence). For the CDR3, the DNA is TGTGCCAGCTGCTTAGAGGGGTCTGAGCACTTCTTC. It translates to CASCLEGSEHFF.

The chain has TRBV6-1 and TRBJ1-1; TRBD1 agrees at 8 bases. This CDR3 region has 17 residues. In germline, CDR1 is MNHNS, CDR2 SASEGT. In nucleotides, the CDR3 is TGTGTCAGTAGTGATTTGGGCAGGGGGCGACTCAGGACTGAAGCTTTCTTT. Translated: CVSSDLGRGRLRTEAFF.

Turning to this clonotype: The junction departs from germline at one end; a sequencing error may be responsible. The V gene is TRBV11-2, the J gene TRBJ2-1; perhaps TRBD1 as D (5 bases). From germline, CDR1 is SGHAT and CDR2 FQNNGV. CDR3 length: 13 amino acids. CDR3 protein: CVSRPTGHDEQFF. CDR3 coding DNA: TGCGTCAGCAGACCCACAGGTCACGATGAGCAGTTCTTC.

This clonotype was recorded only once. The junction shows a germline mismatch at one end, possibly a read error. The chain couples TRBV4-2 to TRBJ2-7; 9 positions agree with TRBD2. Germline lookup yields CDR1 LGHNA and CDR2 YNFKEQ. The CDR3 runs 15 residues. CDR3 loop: CASSQDSGSSYGQYF. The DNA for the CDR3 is TGTGCCAGTAGCCAAGATAGCGGGAGCTCCTACGGGCAGTACTTC.

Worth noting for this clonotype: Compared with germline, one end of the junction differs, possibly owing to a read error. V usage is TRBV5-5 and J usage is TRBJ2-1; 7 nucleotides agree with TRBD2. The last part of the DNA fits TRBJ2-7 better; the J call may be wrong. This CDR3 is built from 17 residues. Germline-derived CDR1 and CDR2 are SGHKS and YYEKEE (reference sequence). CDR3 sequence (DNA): TGCGCCAGCAGCTGGGCCCCCCTAGCGGCGACGAAGGATGAGCAGTACTTC. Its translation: CASSWAPLAATKDEQYF.

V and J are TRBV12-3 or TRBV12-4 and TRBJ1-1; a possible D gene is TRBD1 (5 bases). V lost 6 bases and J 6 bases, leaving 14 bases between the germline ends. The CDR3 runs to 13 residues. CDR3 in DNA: TGTGCCAGCAGCCGGGGAAGGACATCTGAAGCTTTCTTT. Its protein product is CASSRGRTSEAFF.

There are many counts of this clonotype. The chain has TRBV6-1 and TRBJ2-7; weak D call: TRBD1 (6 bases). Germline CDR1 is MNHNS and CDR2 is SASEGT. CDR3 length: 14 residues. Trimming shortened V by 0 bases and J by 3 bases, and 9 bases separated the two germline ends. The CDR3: CASSEARTVYEQYF. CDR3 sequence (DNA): TGTGCCAGCAGTGAAGCGCGGACAGTCTACGAGCAGTACTTC.

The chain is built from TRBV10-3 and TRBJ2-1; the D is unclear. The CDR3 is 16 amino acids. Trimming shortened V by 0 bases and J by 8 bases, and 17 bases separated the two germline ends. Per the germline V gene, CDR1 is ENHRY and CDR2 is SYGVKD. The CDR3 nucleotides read TGTGCCATCAGTGAGTCGGGCGGCCAAGGCGAGTATGAGCAGTTCTTC. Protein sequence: CAISESGGQGEYEQFF.

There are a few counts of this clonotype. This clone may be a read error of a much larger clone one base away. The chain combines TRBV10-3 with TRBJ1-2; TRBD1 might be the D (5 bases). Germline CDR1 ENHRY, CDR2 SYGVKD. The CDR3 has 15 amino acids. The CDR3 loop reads CAVSASTGENYGYTF. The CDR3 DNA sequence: TGTGCCGTCAGTGCGTCAACAGGTGAAAACTATGGCTACACCTTC.

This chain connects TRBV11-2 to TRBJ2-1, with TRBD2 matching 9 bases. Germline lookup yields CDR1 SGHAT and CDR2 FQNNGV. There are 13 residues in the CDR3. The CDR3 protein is CTSSPGTSQEQFF. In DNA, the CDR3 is TGTACAAGCAGCCCCGGGACTAGCCAAGAGCAGTTCTTC.

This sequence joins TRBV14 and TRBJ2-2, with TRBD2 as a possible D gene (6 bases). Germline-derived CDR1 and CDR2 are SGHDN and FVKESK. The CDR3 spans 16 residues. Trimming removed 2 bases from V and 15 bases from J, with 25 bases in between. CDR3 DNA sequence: TGTGCCAGCAGCCAATCGAGGGCGGCCAACACCGGGGACTTGTTTTTT. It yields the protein CASSQSRAANTGDLFF.

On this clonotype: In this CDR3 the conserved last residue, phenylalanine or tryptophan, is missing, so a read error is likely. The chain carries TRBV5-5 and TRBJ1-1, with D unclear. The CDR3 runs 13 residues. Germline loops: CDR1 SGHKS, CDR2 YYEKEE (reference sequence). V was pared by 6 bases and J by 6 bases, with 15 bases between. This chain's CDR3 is CASTTLRSAEAFS. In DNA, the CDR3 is TGTGCCAGCACCACTTTAAGGAGCGCTGAAGCTTTCTCT.

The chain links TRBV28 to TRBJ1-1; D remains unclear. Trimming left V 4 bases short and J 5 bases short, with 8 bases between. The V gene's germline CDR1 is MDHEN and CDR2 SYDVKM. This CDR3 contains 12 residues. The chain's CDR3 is CASSSDGTEAFF. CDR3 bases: TGTGCCAGCAGTTCGGATGGTACTGAAGCTTTCTTT.

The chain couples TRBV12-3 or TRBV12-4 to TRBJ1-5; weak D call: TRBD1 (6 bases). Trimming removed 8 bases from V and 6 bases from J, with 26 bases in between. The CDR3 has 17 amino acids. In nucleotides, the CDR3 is TGTGCCAGCTGTTCAACCTCTCGGGGGCACGGTCCTCAGCCCCAGCATTTT. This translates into CASCSTSRGHGPQPQHF.

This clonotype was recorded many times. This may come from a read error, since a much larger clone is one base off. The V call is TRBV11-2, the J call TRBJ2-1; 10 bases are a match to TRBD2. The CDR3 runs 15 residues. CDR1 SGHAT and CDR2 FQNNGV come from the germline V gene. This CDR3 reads CVSSLDLAGVDEQFF. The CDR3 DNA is TGTGTCAGCAGCTTAGACCTAGCGGGAGTGGATGAGCAGTTCTTC.

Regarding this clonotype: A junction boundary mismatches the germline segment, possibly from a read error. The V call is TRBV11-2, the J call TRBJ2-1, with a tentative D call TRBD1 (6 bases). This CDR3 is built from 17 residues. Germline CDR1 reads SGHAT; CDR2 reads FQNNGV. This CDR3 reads CARSLGTIGSSYDEQFF. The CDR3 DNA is TGTGCCAGGAGCTTGGGGACAATAGGGAGCTCCTACGATGAGCAGTTCTTC.

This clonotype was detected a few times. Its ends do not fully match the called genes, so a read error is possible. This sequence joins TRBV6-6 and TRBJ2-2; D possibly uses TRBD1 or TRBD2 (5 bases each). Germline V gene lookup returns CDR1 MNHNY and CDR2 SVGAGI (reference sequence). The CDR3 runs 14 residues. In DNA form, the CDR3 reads TGTGCCAGCAGTTACATCGTAGGGACCGGGGAGCTGTTCTTT. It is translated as CASSYIVGTGELFF.

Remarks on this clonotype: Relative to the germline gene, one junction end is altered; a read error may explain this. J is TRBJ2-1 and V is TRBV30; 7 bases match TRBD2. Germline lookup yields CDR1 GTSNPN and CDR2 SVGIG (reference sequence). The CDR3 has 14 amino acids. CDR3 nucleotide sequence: TGTGCCTGGACGCGGGAGTTCCCATACAATGAGCAGTCCTTC. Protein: CAWTREFPYNEQSF.

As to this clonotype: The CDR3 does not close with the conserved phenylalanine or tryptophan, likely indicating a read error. CDR3 DNA sequence: TGCGCCAGCAGCTCGACAGGGGAGCATGGGGCCAACGTCCTGACTTTG. Protein sequence: CASSSTGEHGANVLTL. The chain links TRBV5-1 to TRBJ2-6; 8 positions match TRBD1. The CDR3 covers 16 residues. The V gene's germline CDR1 is SGHRS and CDR2 YFSETQ. Trimming at V came to 3 bases and at J to 3 bases, leaving 5 bases not matched to a gene.

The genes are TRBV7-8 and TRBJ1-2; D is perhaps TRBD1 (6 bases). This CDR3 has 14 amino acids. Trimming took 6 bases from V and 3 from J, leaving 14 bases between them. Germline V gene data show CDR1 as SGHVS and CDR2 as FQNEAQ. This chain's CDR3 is CASSIQGTDYGYTF. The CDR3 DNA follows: TGTGCCAGCAGTATCCAGGGGACGGACTATGGCTACACCTTC.

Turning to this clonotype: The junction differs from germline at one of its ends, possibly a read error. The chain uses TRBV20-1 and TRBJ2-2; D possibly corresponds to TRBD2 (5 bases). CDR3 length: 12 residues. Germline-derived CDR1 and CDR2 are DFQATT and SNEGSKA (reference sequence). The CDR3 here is CSARGHTGEPFF. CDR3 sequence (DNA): TGCAGTGCTAGAGGCCATACCGGGGAGCCGTTTTTT.